Presented here are 19 T cell receptor beta chains from one specimen sequenced in a study of T cells in Graves' hyperthyroidism and ophthalmopathy. Amplified regions were TCR beta CDR3 sequences from RNA transcripts. The HTBI set primed first-round TCR CDR3 RT-PCR. TCRdb re-analysed the multiplex PCR reads in MiXCR, keeping a single row per CDR3 protein. The repertoire holds under 750,000 distinct CDR3 sequences, with about 17% as singletons. The sequenced sample consisted of blood. All receptors derive from a woman in her fifties or sixties with Graves' hyperthyroidism that later progressed to Graves' ophthalmopathy.

At least ten counts were recorded for this clonotype. V usage is TRBV27 and J usage is TRBJ1-2; D gene unclear. V was trimmed by 5 bases and J by 6 bases, leaving 19 bases between them. The V gene's germline CDR1 is MNHEY and CDR2 SMNVEV (reference sequence). This CDR3 region has 15 residues. The CDR3 is CASSPNSLGGDGYTF. CDR3 DNA sequence: TGTGCCAGCAGTCCGAACAGCCTGGGCGGGGATGGCTACACCTTC.

At least ten counts were recorded for this clonotype. The gene calls are TRBV6-6 and TRBJ2-7; D call uncertain. The CDR3 consists of 13 residues. Germline V CDR1 and CDR2: MNHNY, SVGAGI (reference sequence). With 0 bases removed from V and 4 bases from J, the gap between germline ends came to 7 bases. The CDR3 DNA follows: TGTGCCAGCAGTTACTCGATCCAATACGAGCAGTACTTC. Translated: CASSYSIQYEQYF.

There are a few counts of this clonotype. This chain connects TRBV4-1 to TRBJ1-1; tentative D call: TRBD1 (5 bases). Germline V lookup: CDR1 MGHRA, CDR2 YSYEKL. The CDR3 spans 14 residues. V lost 3 bases and J 1 base, leaving 9 bases between the germline ends. CDR3 region: CASSHQTENTEAFF. The CDR3 DNA reads as TGCGCCAGCAGCCACCAGACAGAGAACACTGAAGCTTTCTTT.

This clonotype was seen only a few times. The chain has TRBV7-9 and TRBJ2-5; 9 bases are shared with TRBD1. The CDR3 has 16 residues. With 3 bases clipped from V and 0 bases from J, the junction kept 5 bases outside the gene matches. Germline V gene lookup returns CDR1 SEHNR and CDR2 FQNEAQ (reference sequence). In DNA, the CDR3 is TGTGCCAGCAGCTTTCCCGGGACAGGGTACCAAGAGACCCAGTACTTC. Its protein is CASSFPGTGYQETQYF.

This clonotype appeared many times. The chain has TRBV3-1 and TRBJ2-1; D perhaps matches TRBD1 (7 bases). In germline, CDR1 is LGHDT, CDR2 YNNKEL (reference sequence). This CDR3 is 14 amino acids long. The germline V and J ends were trimmed by 7 bases and 9 bases, with 19 bases remaining between them. The CDR3: CASTSSPGGSEQFF. The CDR3 DNA sequence: TGTGCCAGCACCAGTAGTCCAGGGGGGTCTGAGCAGTTCTTC.

This clonotype occurred a few times. The gene calls are TRBV19 and TRBJ1-1; tentatively, D is TRBD1 (5 bases). The CDR3 is 14 residues long. Trimming pared 0 bases from V and 5 bases from J, leaving 10 bases between. Per the germline V gene, CDR1 is LNHDA and CDR2 is SQIVND (reference sequence). DNA for the CDR3: TGTGCCAGTAGTATAGACCCAGGGAGGACTGAAGCTTTCTTT. It codes for CASSIDPGRTEAFF.

This clonotype has more than one count but fewer than ten. V and J are TRBV9 and TRBJ2-1; 8 positions match TRBD1. Unmatched junction bases numbered 9, after V lost 4 bases and J lost 9 bases. The V gene's germline CDR1 is SGDLS and CDR2 YYNGEE. The CDR3 extends over 14 amino acids. This CDR3 reads CASSPTDRDGEQFF. CDR3 DNA: TGTGCCAGCAGCCCAACGGACAGGGACGGTGAGCAGTTCTTC.

This clonotype was counted ten times or more. The J gene is TRBJ2-1, the V gene TRBV5-4, with 8 bases fitting TRBD2. CDR1 and CDR2 (germline): SGHNT, YYREEE (reference sequence). The CDR3 contains 14 residues. V was clipped by 4 bases and J by 8 bases; unmatched bases: 8. The CDR3 DNA sequence: TGTGCCAGCAGCGGCGGGGGGCAAGTCGATGAGCAGTTCTTC. Translation gives CASSGGGQVDEQFF.

This clonotype was seen ten or more times. The V and J genes are TRBV6-1 and TRBJ1-1, with D possibly being TRBD1 (5 bases). Per the germline V gene, CDR1 is MNHNS and CDR2 is SASEGT. The CDR3 covers 18 residues. Deletions cut 2 bases from V and 3 bases from J, with 22 bases between. The CDR3 DNA is TGTGCCAGCAGTGAAATCGGGGTGGCCACAGGTTGGGACACTGAAGCTTTCTTT. It codes for CASSEIGVATGWDTEAFF.

The genes are TRBV5-4 and TRBJ2-4; D not certain. In germline, CDR1 is SGHNT, CDR2 YYREEE (reference sequence). This CDR3 contains 16 residues. Trimming removed 3 bases from V and 0 bases from J, with 13 bases in between. The CDR3 loop is CASSSPLSEAKNIQYF. CDR3 nucleotides: TGTGCCAGCAGCTCCCCACTCTCGGAAGCCAAAAACATTCAGTACTTC.

The chain combines TRBV7-9 with TRBJ1-2, with 10 bases identical to TRBD1. The length of the CDR3 is 15 residues. The trim removed 4 bases at V and 8 bases at J, leaving 10 bases unmatched. From germline, CDR1 is SEHNR and CDR2 FQNEAQ (reference sequence). Here the CDR3 reads CASSYNRDRGPGYTF. The CDR3 DNA reads TGTGCCAGCAGCTACAACCGGGACAGGGGCCCCGGCTACACCTTC.

This clonotype was counted at least ten times. The chain employs TRBV19 and TRBJ1-1, with D tentatively TRBD1 (5 bases). The CDR3 spans 14 residues. Looked up from germline, CDR1 is LNHDA and CDR2 is SQIVND (reference sequence). V lost 6 bases and J lost 3, with 14 bases in between. The CDR3 loop is CASRTVEGYTEAFF. Written as DNA, the CDR3 is TGTGCCAGTAGGACAGTGGAGGGATACACTGAAGCTTTCTTT. Together with reference TRBV19 and TRBJ1-1, the CDR3 gives the full variable domain: DGGITQSPKYLFRKEGQNVTLSCEQNLNHDAMYWYRQDPGQGLRLIYYSQIVNDFQKGDIAEGYSVSREKKESFPLTVTSAQKNPTAFYLCASRTVEGYTEAFFGQGTRLTVV.

The chain has TRBV20-1 and TRBJ1-1; D perhaps matches TRBD1 (6 bases). The V gene's germline CDR1 is DFQATT and CDR2 SNEGSKA (reference sequence). This CDR3 is 12 amino acids long. The CDR3 sequence is CRAGGLVTEAFF. CDR3 DNA: TGCAGGGCGGGGGGGCTGGTCACTGAAGCTTTCTTT.

This clonotype was detected many times. The junction departs from germline at one end; a sequencing error may be responsible. The CDR3 DNA follows: TGTGCCAGCAGTTTTCGGGGCGCGAACACTGAAGCTTTCTTT. This sequence encodes CASSFRGANTEAFF. The rearrangement uses TRBV5-1 and TRBJ1-1, with a tentative D call TRBD1 (5 bases). This CDR3 region has 14 residues. The germline CDR1 and CDR2 sequences are SGHRS and YFSETQ.

This clonotype was seen ten or more times. The CDR3 here is CASSPAGTGGYEQYF. For the CDR3, the DNA is TGTGCCAGCTCACCCGCCGGGACGGGGGGCTACGAGCAGTACTTC. The rearrangement uses TRBV18 and TRBJ2-7; 7 bases agree with TRBD2. Germline values: CDR1 KGHSH, CDR2 LQKENI. J gave up 3 bases and V 3 bases, and 8 bases lay outside the gene matches. CDR3 length equals 15 residues.

The table lists this clonotype with a few counts. The chain couples TRBV30 to TRBJ1-6; D is undetermined. Germline V gives CDR1 GTSNPN, CDR2 SVGIG (reference sequence). CDR3 length equals 13 residues. V gave up 6 bases and J gave up 7 bases, with 13 bases separating them. The chain's CDR3 is CACQPGANSPLHF. CDR3 bases: TGTGCCTGTCAACCGGGCGCGAATTCACCCCTCCACTTT.

This clonotype has a handful of counts. The chain uses TRBV5-1 and TRBJ1-3; no clear D gene. The length of the CDR3 is 15 residues. CDR1 SGHRS and CDR2 YFSETQ come from the germline V gene. V lost 0 bases to trimming and J lost 1 base, with 8 bases between them. The CDR3 is CASSLASFSGNTIYF. The CDR3, as DNA: TGCGCCAGCAGCTTGGCTTCCTTTTCTGGAAACACCATATATTTT.

The chain employs TRBV27 and TRBJ1-3; D not resolved. The CDR3 has 15 amino acids. Germline V lookup: CDR1 MNHEY, CDR2 SMNVEV (reference sequence). With 3 bases removed from V and 0 bases from J, the gap between germline ends came to 9 bases. For the CDR3, the DNA is TGTGCCAGCAGTTTTGCAGGCAACTCTGGAAACACCATATATTTT. Residues: CASSFAGNSGNTIYF.

A word on this clonotype: At one of its ends the junction is not consistent with the germline gene, which may arise from a read error. The chain joins TRBV20-1 to TRBJ2-5, with 8 bases matching TRBD2. Germline assignment: CDR1 DFQATT and CDR2 SNEGSKA (reference sequence). The CDR3 contains 14 residues. The CDR3 bases are TGCAGTGCTAGAGCGGGGGGGATCCAAGAGGCCCAGTACTTC. Translation gives CSARAGGIQEAQYF.